The clone carrying this T cell receptor (beta chain) was picked up one time. The data stem from a study of blood T cell repertoires in COVID-19. Study context: The United States, Italy and Spain provided the acute and convalescent COVID-19 samples. Nucleic acid was either cDNA or gDNA, and it came from T cells, B-cell-depleted T cells, or PBMCs.

Authors' data handling: Estimation of nucleated cell counts was performed using reference gene primer amplification. This table comes from immunoSEQ multiplex PCR, and its TCRdb copy is limited to in-frame clones, with some not included. The V and J calls and the clone size are those of that table, but D and trimming were determined from the DNA. Seen here are around 250,000 clones, around 86% observed once, and the top ten hold 3.6%. The CDR3 sequence is 16 residues long. V lost 0 bases to trimming and J lost 1 base, with 11 bases between them. The V gene's germline CDR1 is SGHRS and CDR2 YFSETQ. The sequence came from a man aged 18 to 30 with active or convalescent COVID-19. V and J are TRBV5-1 and TRBJ2-4; maybe TRBD1 (6 bases). Sequenced sample: peripheral blood. CDR3 nucleotide sequence: TGCGCCAGCAGCTTGGTTCCAGGGGAGGCCAAAAACATTCAGTACTTC. This sequence encodes CASSLVPGEAKNIQYF.